This T cell receptor beta chain was found in a study of cytomegalovirus exposure and HLA in healthy donors. Study as a whole: The 130 or so validation repertoires, a later analysis reported, used the same platform as the approximately 670 repertoires from the first cohort. Study outcomes and limitations: Among TCR sequences, most were rare, though some public TCRs appeared in many donors. Overall, some 160 TCR beta chains were annotated as cytomegalovirus-associated.

Germline CDR1 MDHEN, CDR2 SYDVKM. Trimming took 8 bases from V and 5 from J; bases not matched to a gene: 8. The CDR3 spans 14 residues. To note about this clone: Antigen: not known.

Sequencing was performed with immunoSEQ multiplex PCR; in TCRdb, only in-frame clones are kept and a portion is missing. The table has 100,000 to 150,000 clones, nearly 90% seen once. The rearrangement uses TRBV28 and TRBJ2-2, with 7 bases fitting TRBD2. The sample taken for sequencing was PBMCs. This clonotype was sampled from a young woman in good health and CMV-seronegative. For the CDR3, the DNA is TGTGCCAGCGGAAACGGGGGGTTGACCGGGGAGCTGTTTTTT. This gives the protein CASGNGGLTGELFF.